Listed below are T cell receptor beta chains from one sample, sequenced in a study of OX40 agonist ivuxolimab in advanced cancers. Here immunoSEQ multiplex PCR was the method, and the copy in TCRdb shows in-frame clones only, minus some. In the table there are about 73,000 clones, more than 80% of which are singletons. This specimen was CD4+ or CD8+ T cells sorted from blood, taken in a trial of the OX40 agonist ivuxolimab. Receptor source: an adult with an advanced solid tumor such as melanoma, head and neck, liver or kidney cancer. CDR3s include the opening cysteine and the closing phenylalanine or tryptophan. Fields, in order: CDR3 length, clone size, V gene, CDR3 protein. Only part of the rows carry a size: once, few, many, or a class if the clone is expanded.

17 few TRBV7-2 CASSLGAGQGVIGELFF
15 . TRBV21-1 CASSGDRGLNTEAFF
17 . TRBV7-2 CASSSPLAGVGTDTQYF
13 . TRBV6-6 CATMRGLNQPQHF
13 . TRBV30 CAWSVGYQETQYF
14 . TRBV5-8 CASSQSTDQETQYF
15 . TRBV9 CASSTRGTGTDTQYF
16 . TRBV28 CASSSPSSGSINEQFF
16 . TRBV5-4 CASSLRGRGEQETQYF
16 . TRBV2 CASSEGTSASTDTQYF
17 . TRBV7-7 CASSLASDRARTGELFF
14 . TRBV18 CASSLSRDTYEQYF
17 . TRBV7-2 CASSLRPGTGEVGELFF
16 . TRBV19 CASSMSRSFMGQPQHF
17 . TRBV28 CASSLRYGTDNTGELFF
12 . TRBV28 CASTDRWYGYTF
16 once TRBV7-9 CASSLGGQGAMRGQFF
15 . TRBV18 CASSLGLGRAGELFF
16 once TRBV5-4 CASSLGGTGRTGELFF
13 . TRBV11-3 CASSPLPDGEQFF
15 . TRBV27 CASSLSGTSNQPQHF
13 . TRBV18 CASSRGNTDTQYF
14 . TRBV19 CASKGTITNEKLFF
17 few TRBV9 CASSAEEQGAKGNTIYF
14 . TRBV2 CASSEGGTNEKLFF
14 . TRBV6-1 CASRRETNYNEQFF
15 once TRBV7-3 CASSLTSGPTDTQYF
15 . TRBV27 CASSFSRRGRQPQHF
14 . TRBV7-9 CASSSDGVLDIQYF
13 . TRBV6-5 CASSPDRIDTQYF
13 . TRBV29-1 CSVAVSGSHEQFF
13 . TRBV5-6 CASHVDRNTEAFF
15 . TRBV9 CASSFGQGTNEKLFF
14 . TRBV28 CASSFSGRADTQYF
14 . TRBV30 CAWSVRDNNEKLFF
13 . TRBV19 CATLDRNEETQYF
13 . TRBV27 CASSRRGTIEAFF
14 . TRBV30 CACGTSGFHNEQFF
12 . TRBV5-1 CASREGNSPLHF
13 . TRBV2 CASRDGSTDTQYF
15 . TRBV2 CASSERSGSSYEQYF
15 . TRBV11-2 CASSPEPGAAETQYF
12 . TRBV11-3 CASSISGNTQYF
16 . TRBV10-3 CAISVERGDSGNTIYF
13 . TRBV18 CASSPQAGLEQYF
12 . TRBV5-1 CASSLEGYEQYF
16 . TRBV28 CASSFQRDPSYNEQFF
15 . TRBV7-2 CASSLSPGAGQPQHF
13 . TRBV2 CASLGGGKNEQFF
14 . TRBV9 CASSAYSGEETQYF
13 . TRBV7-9 CASSLEVGSEAFF
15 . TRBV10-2 CASSTGQGVPYEQYF
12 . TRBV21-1 CASRRDLYEQYF
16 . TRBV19 CASSIDWGRPNEKLFF
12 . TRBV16 CASGTVYNEQFF
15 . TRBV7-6 CASSLSGGDAYEQYF
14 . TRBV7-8 CASSFGQGNEKLFF